The 23 T cell receptor beta chains below all came from one sample that was sequenced in a study of blood T cell repertoires in COVID-19. TCRdb keeps only in-frame clones here, not all; method: immunoSEQ multiplex PCR. The sample holds 360,000 or so clones, over 85% seen once. Input material: peripheral blood. These receptors all come from a woman aged 55-75 years with COVID-19, enrolled during active disease.

V gene TRBV7-9 combines with J gene TRBJ1-1; perhaps TRBD1 as D (5 bases). Germline lookup yields CDR1 SEHNR and CDR2 FQNEAQ (reference sequence). CDR3 length equals 14 residues. Trimming took 7 bases from V and 3 from J, leaving 15 bases between them. The CDR3 is CASTPGVVDTEAFF. The CDR3 region has the DNA TGTGCCAGCACCCCGGGGGTAGTGGACACTGAAGCTTTCTTT.

In its sample, this clone was seen a few times. This chain connects TRBV3-1 (or the pseudogene TRBV3-2) to TRBJ1-5; 9 bases map to TRBD1. CDR3 length: 16 residues. V lost 0 bases and J lost 3; bases outside the gene matches: 3. Per germline, CDR1 LGHDT and CDR2 YNNKEL (reference sequence). The CDR3 nucleotides read TGTGCCAGCAGCCAAGAGGGACAGGGAATCAATCAGCCCCAGCATTTT. It translates to CASSQEGQGINQPQHF.

The J gene is TRBJ1-1, the V gene TRBV20-1; D remains ambiguous. CDR1 is DFQATT, CDR2 SNEGSKA, per germline (reference sequence). Trimming cost V 1 base and J 7 bases, with 7 bases left between them. CDR3 length: 11 residues. CDR3 amino acids: CSARGEGEAFF. CDR3 sequence (DNA): TGCAGTGCTAGAGGAGAGGGTGAAGCTTTCTTT.

About this clone itself: The sample contains more than one DNA sequence encoding this CDR3. This chain joins TRBV18 and TRBJ2-6; D uncertain. V lost 2 bases to trimming and J lost 1 base, with 6 bases between them. The germline CDR1 and CDR2 sequences are KGHSH and LQKENI. The CDR3 length is 15 residues. DNA for the CDR3: TGTGCCAGCTCACCAGTTCCGTCTGGGGCCAACGTCCTGACTTTC. Protein sequence: CASSPVPSGANVLTF.

V and J are TRBV11-2 and TRBJ2-1, with 8 positions matching TRBD1. The germline V gene has CDR1 SGHAT and CDR2 FQNNGV. The CDR3 runs 15 residues. J lost 1 base, V lost 5 bases, and 4 bases had no gene match. The CDR3 loop reads CASSPDRGSYNEQFF. The CDR3 DNA sequence: TGTGCCAGCAGCCCCGACAGGGGTTCCTACAATGAGCAGTTCTTC.

This clone showed up just once. This chain connects TRBV14 to TRBJ1-2; 8 nucleotides line up with TRBD1. This CDR3 has 13 residues. The junction had 2 bases not matched to a gene; V was cut back by 3 bases and J by 5 bases. Germline V gene lookup returns CDR1 SGHDN and CDR2 FVKESK. CDR3 in DNA: TGTGCCAGCAGCCAGGGGACAGGTTATGGCTACACCTTC. Protein sequence: CASSQGTGYGYTF.

The CDR3 DNA is TGTGCTAGTGGTCGCACAAAAATGACTAGCGGAATTATCAATGAGCAGTTCTTC. Its translation: CASGRTKMTSGIINEQFF. The chain has TRBV12-5 and TRBJ2-1; TRBD2 matches 9 bases. Germline values: CDR1 LGHNT, CDR2 FRNRAP. This CDR3 spans 18 amino acids. Germline trimming cut 5 bases from V and 6 bases from J; bases unmatched to any gene: 17.

V gene TRBV3-1 (or the pseudogene TRBV3-2) combines with J gene TRBJ1-2, with a possible D match to TRBD1 (5 bases). The V gene's germline CDR1 is LGHDT and CDR2 YNNKEL (reference sequence). This CDR3 is 15 amino acids long. Trimming left V 4 bases short and J 3 bases short, with 15 bases between. CDR3 in amino acids: CASSLYMTGDYGYTF. CDR3 coding DNA: TGTGCCAGCAGCCTCTACATGACGGGGGACTATGGCTACACCTTC.

This sequence joins TRBV3-1 (or the pseudogene TRBV3-2) and TRBJ1-1, with 8 bases aligning to TRBD1. This CDR3 comprises 13 residues. Trimming at V came to 5 bases and at J to 5 bases, leaving 4 bases not matched to a gene. The V gene's germline CDR1 is LGHDT and CDR2 YNNKEL (reference sequence). The CDR3: CASSATGATEAFF. The CDR3 bases are TGTGCCAGCAGCGCGACAGGGGCAACTGAAGCTTTCTTT.

The rearrangement uses TRBV5-1 and TRBJ1-1; TRBD1 might be the D (6 bases). V was shortened by 7 bases and J by 0 bases, with 16 bases between the two germline ends. This CDR3 comprises 15 residues. The V gene's germline CDR1 is SGHRS and CDR2 YFSETQ. Here the CDR3 reads CASSRGGTMNTEAFF. The CDR3, as DNA: TGCGCCAGCTCTCGGGGGGGCACGATGAACACTGAAGCTTTCTTT.

This chain joins TRBV30 and TRBJ2-5, with D perhaps matching TRBD2 (7 bases). The CDR3 length is 14 residues. Germline V lookup: CDR1 GTSNPN, CDR2 SVGIG (reference sequence). The germline V and J ends were trimmed by 4 bases and 5 bases, with 17 bases remaining between them. The CDR3 nucleotides are TGTGCCTGGAATAGGGGGGGGACTTGGGAGACCCAGTACTTC. Its translation is CAWNRGGTWETQYF. The full variable domain, in which reference TRBV30 and TRBJ2-5 provide the parts outside the CDR3, is SQTIHQWPATLVQPVGSPLSLECTVEGTSNPNLYWYRQAAGRGLQLLFYSVGIGQISSEVPQNLSASRPQDRQFILSSKKLLLSDSGFYLCAWNRGGTWETQYFGPGTRLLVL.

The chain combines TRBV30 with TRBJ1-2; TRBD1 is a possible D gene (6 bases). The CDR3 extends over 13 amino acids. CDR1 is GTSNPN and CDR2 is SVGIG in the germline V gene (reference sequence). The ends were cut back, 4 bases at V and 8 bases at J, with 17 bases in the middle. The DNA for the CDR3 is TGTGCCTGGAACCAGGGGACAACGAGCGGCTACACCTTC. Its protein product is CAWNQGTTSGYTF.

This clone has only one observation. The CDR3 sequence is CASSDRGRYGYTF. In DNA, the CDR3 is TGTGCCAGCAGTGATAGGGGGCGGTATGGCTACACCTTC. The chain employs TRBV2 and TRBJ1-2; the match to TRBD1 covers 7 bases. CDR3 length equals 13 residues. Germline CDR1 and CDR2: SNHLY and FYNNEI. V shed 3 bases and J 5 bases; nucleotides not matched to a gene: 3.

This clone has a single count. V usage is TRBV5-1 and J usage is TRBJ1-5; a possible D gene is TRBD1 (5 bases). Trimming took off 0 bases at V and 8 bases at J, with 12 bases between the two ends. CDR1 SGHRS and CDR2 YFSETQ come from the germline V gene. The length of the CDR3 is 14 residues. The CDR3 protein is CASSLVPGREPQHF. For the CDR3, the DNA is TGCGCCAGCAGCTTGGTGCCAGGGAGGGAGCCCCAGCATTTT.

This chain links TRBV19 with TRBJ1-3; 7 bases fit TRBD1. The CDR3 totals 16 residues. V was pared by 10 bases and J by 0 bases, with 12 bases of the junction left unmatched. In germline, CDR1 is LNHDA, CDR2 SQIVND (reference sequence). In DNA form, the CDR3 reads TGTGCCACGGGGGTGACAGGGCCCAGCTCTGGAAACACCATATATTTT. It translates to CATGVTGPSSGNTIYF.

This clone was picked up one time. The chain uses TRBV27 and TRBJ2-7; TRBD1 aligns across 7 bases. Germline CDR1 reads MNHEY; CDR2 reads SMNVEV (reference sequence). CDR3 size: 16 residues. Unmatched junction bases numbered 11, after V lost 0 bases and J lost 6 bases. CDR3 coding DNA: TGTGCCAGCAGTTTATCGACCGGGACAGCGGTTGGCGAGCAGTACTTC. This encodes CASSLSTGTAVGEQYF.

The V and J genes are TRBV5-6 and TRBJ1-1, with a tentative D call TRBD1 (6 bases). Germline CDR1 is SGHDT and CDR2 is YYEEEE. V gave up 4 bases and J gave up 2 bases, with 9 bases separating them. This CDR3 is built from 13 residues. This chain's CDR3 is CASSLDSNTEAFF. For the CDR3, the DNA is TGTGCCAGCAGCCTGGACAGTAACACTGAAGCTTTCTTT. The variable domain in full, with the rest retrieved from reference TRBV5-6 and TRBJ1-1, is DAGVTQSPTHLIKTRGQQVTLRCSPKSGHDTVSWYQQALGQGPQFIFQYYEEEERQRGNFPDRFSGHQFPNYSSELNVNALLLGDSALYLCASSLDSNTEAFFGQGTRLTVV.

This clone was detected a few times. V gene TRBV5-1 combines with J gene TRBJ2-2, with TRBD1 matching over 8 bases. CDR3 length equals 19 residues. Looked up from germline, CDR1 is SGHRS and CDR2 is YFSETQ. V lost 0 bases, J lost 1 base, and 11 bases stayed unmatched. CDR3 sequence (DNA): TGCGCCAGCAGCTTGGCCCCGGACAGGGCCCTGGGGAACACCGGGGAGCTGTTTTTT. Protein sequence: CASSLAPDRALGNTGELFF.

The chain joins TRBV29-1 to TRBJ1-4; D is unclear. CDR1 and CDR2 (germline): SQVTM, ANQGSEA. V gave up 7 bases and J gave up 0 bases, with 18 bases separating them. This CDR3 comprises 16 residues. CDR3: CSAQTNPPATNEKLFF. The DNA for the CDR3 is TGCAGCGCTCAGACAAACCCCCCTGCAACTAATGAAAAACTGTTTTTT.

This clone was observed once. The chain employs TRBV5-6 and TRBJ1-6; D perhaps matches TRBD1 (6 bases). Trimming pared 0 bases from V and 0 bases from J, leaving 10 bases between. This CDR3 spans 17 amino acids. Germline CDR1 SGHDT, CDR2 YYEEEE. The DNA for the CDR3 is TGTGCCAGCAGCTTGGCTGGGGGCAGCTCCTATAATTCACCCCTCCACTTT. Translating gives CASSLAGGSSYNSPLHF.

This chain uses TRBV6-5 with TRBJ1-5; no firm D call. Germline V gene lookup returns CDR1 MNHEY and CDR2 SVGAGI. This CDR3 has 15 amino acids. V lost 0 bases, J lost 4 bases, and 10 bases lay in between. Here the CDR3 reads CASSYSGRRNQPQHF. CDR3 coding DNA: TGTGCCAGCAGTTACTCGGGCCGGAGGAATCAGCCCCAGCATTTT.

This clone was recorded only once. The genes are TRBV19 and TRBJ1-2; 10 bases are shared with TRBD1. This CDR3 spans 15 amino acids. Germline CDR1 reads LNHDA; CDR2 reads SQIVND (reference sequence). With 3 bases clipped from V and 4 bases from J, the junction kept 5 bases outside the gene matches. DNA for the CDR3: TGTGCCAGTAGTATGAGGGGGACAGGGGCCTATGGCTACACCTTC. It is translated as CASSMRGTGAYGYTF.

The rearrangement links TRBV7-9 to TRBJ1-1, with TRBD1 as a possible D gene (5 bases). The CDR3 consists of 14 residues. Germline loops: CDR1 SEHNR, CDR2 FQNEAQ (reference sequence). The germline V and J ends were trimmed by 5 bases and 1 base, with 11 bases remaining between them. The CDR3 nucleotides are TGTGCCAGCAGCCCGGGACTTCCGAACACTGAAGCTTTCTTT. It codes for CASSPGLPNTEAFF.